Listed here is a single T cell receptor (beta chain). As originally analysed: Nucleated cell counts were estimated from reference gene primer amplification. Data came from immunoSEQ multiplex PCR; TCRdb stores just in-frame clones and leaves some out. V, J and clone size are taken as reported in that table, and D and trimming were inferred from the DNA itself. This repertoire shows 130,000 to 150,000 clones, approximately 80% found once; its top ten account for approximately 5%. The CDR3 spans 15 residues. Germline CDR1 reads LGHDT; CDR2 reads YNNKEL (reference sequence). Trimming removed 1 base at V and 2 bases at J, with 8 bases between. The record originates from a study of blood T cell repertoires in COVID-19. Study-level background: Italy, Spain and the United States were the sources of the convalescent and acute COVID-19 samples. From T cells, B-cell-depleted T cells, or PBMCs came the material, which was cDNA or gDNA.

The sequenced sample consisted of peripheral blood. The rearrangement links TRBV3-1 (or the pseudogene TRBV3-2) to TRBJ2-2, with D maybe TRBD2 (5 bases). This TCR was recovered from a woman aged 45-60 years with acute or convalescent COVID-19. This CDR3 reads CASSQGGANTGELFF. The CDR3 DNA reads TGTGCCAGCAGCCAAGGGGGAGCAAACACCGGGGAGCTGTTTTTT.